One sample yielded the 23 T cell receptor beta chains listed below, sequenced in a study of T cell responses to AZD1222 COVID-19 vaccine. Method: immunoSEQ multiplex PCR; TCRdb's copy keeps in-frame clones and lacks some. This table has 150,000 to 200,000 clones, 90% appearing once. The material was peripheral blood, obtained on day 0 of AZD1222 vaccination. These receptors were taken from an adult in good health.

This clone has just one count. The genes are TRBV28 and TRBJ1-3, with D uncertain. The germline V gene has CDR1 MDHEN and CDR2 SYDVKM. V was trimmed by 2 bases and J by 0 bases, leaving 14 bases between them. This CDR3 region has 17 residues. The CDR3 nucleotides are TGTGCCAGCAGTTTAGTAGTTTACACGGACTCTGGAAACACCATATATTTT. This sequence encodes CASSLVVYTDSGNTIYF.

This clone was seen only once. J is TRBJ2-6 and V is TRBV19; D gene unclear. This CDR3 has 14 residues. Germline lookup yields CDR1 LNHDA and CDR2 SQIVND (reference sequence). V gave up 6 bases and J gave up 0 bases, with 6 bases separating them. This CDR3 reads CASRQLSGANVLTF. The CDR3, as DNA: TGTGCCAGTAGACAGCTCTCTGGGGCCAACGTCCTGACTTTC.

The CDR3, as DNA: TGTGCCAGCAGTGAGGGGAGTCAGCCCCAGCATTTT. This encodes CASSEGSQPQHF. V gene TRBV27 combines with J gene TRBJ1-5; maybe TRBD1 (5 bases). This CDR3 is built from 12 residues. CDR1 and CDR2 from the germline V gene are MNHEY and SMNVEV (reference sequence). V lost 5 bases and J 6 bases, leaving 8 bases between the germline ends.

This clone was counted between two and nine times. The rearrangement links TRBV19 to TRBJ1-2; 10 nucleotides agree with TRBD1. This CDR3 contains 14 residues. V was pared by 7 bases and J by 2 bases, with 4 bases of the junction left unmatched. Germline CDR1 is LNHDA and CDR2 is SQIVND (reference sequence). For the CDR3, the DNA is TGTGCCAGTACCGGGACAGGGGAGAACTATGGCTACACCTTC. Translation: CASTGTGENYGYTF.

This chain connects TRBV19 to TRBJ1-2; D unclear. This CDR3 has 15 residues. Germline CDR1 reads LNHDA; CDR2 reads SQIVND (reference sequence). V gave up 4 bases and J gave up 3 bases, with 15 bases separating them. The DNA of the CDR3 is TGTGCCAGTAGTAACGGGCAAAGACTTGACTATGGCTACACCTTC. Its protein is CASSNGQRLDYGYTF. Full variable domain (remainder filled in from reference TRBV19 and TRBJ1-2): DGGITQSPKYLFRKEGQNVTLSCEQNLNHDAMYWYRQDPGQGLRLIYYSQIVNDFQKGDIAEGYSVSREKKESFPLTVTSAQKNPTAFYLCASSNGQRLDYGYTFGSGTRLTVV.

The rearrangement uses TRBV10-3 and TRBJ2-5; unclear D gene. The CDR3 loop spans 13 amino acids. Germline V gene sequence: CDR1 ENHRY, CDR2 SYGVKD. Trimming left V 10 bases short and J 2 bases short, with 14 bases between. The CDR3 loop reads CATSLTVQETQYF. The CDR3 nucleotides read TGTGCCACTTCCCTTACAGTTCAAGAGACCCAGTACTTC.

The chain uses TRBV5-8 and TRBJ1-2, with 7 bases matching TRBD1. Germline loops: CDR1 SGHTS, CDR2 YDEGEE. The J segment lost 4 bases and the V segment lost 3 bases, leaving 15 bases of the junction unmatched. The CDR3 covers 17 residues. The CDR3 sequence is CASSSGQSVSWGYGYTF. CDR3 in DNA: TGTGCCAGCAGCTCGGGACAGTCAGTATCCTGGGGCTATGGCTACACCTTC.

This chain links TRBV9 with TRBJ1-2; D gene ambiguous. Trimming pared 7 bases from V and 3 bases from J, leaving 13 bases between. Looked up from germline, CDR1 is SGDLS and CDR2 is YYNGEE. CDR3 length equals 13 residues. CDR3 residues: CASGSEVDYGYTF. The CDR3 nucleotides are TGTGCCAGCGGATCAGAGGTGGACTATGGCTACACCTTC.

For this clone: Other DNA sequences of this sample code for an identical CDR3. The genes are TRBV2 and TRBJ2-7; D not resolved. The germline V gene encodes CDR1 SNHLY and CDR2 FYNNEI. This CDR3 has 11 residues. V was pared by 6 bases and J by 1 base, with 4 bases between. CDR3 region: CASRQSYEQYF. In nucleotides, the CDR3 is TGTGCCAGCAGACAGTCCTACGAGCAGTACTTC.

The chain combines TRBV6-1 with TRBJ2-3; maybe TRBD1 (5 bases). The V and J ends lost 3 bases and 4 bases respectively, with 11 bases between them. Germline CDR1 and CDR2: MNHNS and SASEGT. The CDR3 is 14 amino acids. DNA of the CDR3: TGTGCCAGCAGTGAGCCAGGGAACGCAGATACGCAGTATTTT. Translating it yields CASSEPGNADTQYF.

CDR3 in DNA: TGTGCCAGTAGTAGTTCCCGGGGGCTGGACGGTGGCTACACCTTC. As protein: CASSSSRGLDGGYTF. The chain couples TRBV19 to TRBJ1-2, with D perhaps matching TRBD1 (6 bases). CDR1 is LNHDA and CDR2 is SQIVND in the germline V gene (reference sequence). CDR3 length: 15 residues. Trimming shortened V by 4 bases and J by 7 bases, and 19 bases separated the two germline ends. Combining the CDR3 with reference TRBV19 and TRBJ1-2 gives the whole variable domain DGGITQSPKYLFRKEGQNVTLSCEQNLNHDAMYWYRQDPGQGLRLIYYSQIVNDFQKGDIAEGYSVSREKKESFPLTVTSAQKNPTAFYLCASSSSRGLDGGYTFGSGTRLTVV.

The chain combines TRBV29-1 with TRBJ1-1; 7 nucleotides align to TRBD1. The CDR3 is made up of 12 amino acids. Germline values: CDR1 SQVTM, CDR2 ANQGSEA. V shed 5 bases and J 5 bases; nucleotides not matched to a gene: 5. In nucleotides, the CDR3 is TGCAGCGTTTTCAGGGGGAGGACTGAAGCTTTCTTT. Residues: CSVFRGRTEAFF. The whole variable domain, remainder taken from reference TRBV29-1 and TRBJ1-1, is SAVISQKPSRDICQRGTSLTIQCQVDSQVTMMFWYRQQPGQSLTLIATANQGSEATYESGFVIDKFPISRPNLTFSTLTVSNMSPEDSSIYLCSVFRGRTEAFFGQGTRLTVV.

Within the sample, this clone is medium-sized. The V gene is TRBV5-1, the J gene TRBJ2-1, with D hard to call. The CDR3 loop spans 15 amino acids. Germline CDR1 and CDR2: SGHRS and YFSETQ. V was pared by 1 base and J by 1 base, with 9 bases between. The CDR3 DNA reads as TGCGCCAGCAGCTTGACGATGGTATCCTACAATGAGCAGTTCTTC. It is translated as CASSLTMVSYNEQFF. Supplemented by reference TRBV5-1 and TRBJ2-1, the full variable domain reads KAGVTQTPRYLIKTRGQQVTLSCSPISGHRSVSWYQQTPGQGLQFLFEYFSETQRNKGNFPGRFSGRQFSNSRSEMNVSTLELGDSALYLCASSLTMVSYNEQFFGPGTRLTVL.

The rearrangement links TRBV7-2 to TRBJ2-5; D may be TRBD1 (6 bases). CDR1 is SGHTA, CDR2 FQGNSA, per germline. V was cut by 1 base and J by 2 bases, with 11 bases left in between. This CDR3 region has 15 residues. The CDR3 loop is CASSLGTAIQETQYF. The CDR3 DNA sequence: TGTGCCAGCAGCTTAGGGACAGCGATTCAAGAGACCCAGTACTTC.

This clone has a single count. For the CDR3, the DNA is TGCGCCAGCAGCCAAGATCGACACATCTACAATGAGCAGTTCTTC. Protein: CASSQDRHIYNEQFF. The chain links TRBV4-3 to TRBJ2-1; unclear D gene. The CDR3 contains 15 residues. Trimming pared 0 bases from V and 3 bases from J, leaving 9 bases between. The germline V gene encodes CDR1 LGHNA and CDR2 YSLEER.

The rearrangement joins TRBV7-2 to TRBJ1-1, with D hard to call. This CDR3 is built from 14 residues. Germline values: CDR1 SGHTA, CDR2 FQGNSA. Trimming cost V 5 bases and J 1 base, with 11 bases left between them. The CDR3 coding sequence is TGTGCCAGCAGCAGGTATGGTCCGAACACTGAAGCTTTCTTT. It encodes CASSRYGPNTEAFF.

This clone has a single count. V is TRBV18 and J is TRBJ1-3; possibly TRBD1 for D (6 bases). Germline assignment: CDR1 KGHSH and CDR2 LQKENI. The CDR3 extends over 15 amino acids. Trimming took off 4 bases at V and 0 bases at J, with 10 bases between the two ends. CDR3 region: CASSLGQNSGNTIYF. The CDR3 DNA follows: TGTGCCAGCTCACTCGGACAGAACTCTGGAAACACCATATATTTT. The complete variable domain, with remaining parts taken from reference TRBV18 and TRBJ1-3, reads NAGVMQNPRHLVRRRGQEARLRCSPMKGHSHVYWYRQLPEEGLKFMVYLQKENIIDESGMPKERFSAEFPKEGPSILRIQQVVRGDSAAYFCASSLGQNSGNTIYFGEGSWLTVV.

The chain has TRBV29-1 and TRBJ2-3; a weak D match, TRBD2 (6 bases). The V and J ends lost 2 bases and 5 bases respectively, with 11 bases between them. Germline CDR1 and CDR2: SQVTM and ANQGSEA. The CDR3 is made up of 13 amino acids. The CDR3 is CSVESIGGDTQYF. In DNA, the CDR3 is TGCAGCGTTGAATCCATCGGGGGAGATACGCAGTATTTT.

CDR3 nucleotides: TGTGCCAGCAGCCCCCCCTTGGGGACAGGTCGCACTGAAGCTTTCTTT. Its protein is CASSPPLGTGRTEAFF. The chain joins TRBV28 to TRBJ1-1; 8 bases fit TRBD1. J gave up 4 bases and V 6 bases, and 13 bases lay outside the gene matches. This CDR3 is built from 16 residues. Per the germline V gene, CDR1 is MDHEN and CDR2 is SYDVKM.

The chain couples TRBV19 to TRBJ2-1; 8 bases are a match to TRBD2. The CDR3 is 15 residues long. V was clipped by 3 bases and J by 8 bases; unmatched bases: 9. Germline CDR1 is LNHDA and CDR2 is SQIVND (reference sequence). The DNA of the CDR3 is TGTGCCAGTAGTATTAGCGGGACCCTTTTAGATGAGCAGTTCTTC. It encodes CASSISGTLLDEQFF.

This clone was seen a few times. The same CDR3 arises from other DNA sequences in this sample as well. The CDR3 DNA reads TGCAGCGTGGGACAAAATGAAAAACTGTTTTTT. Amino acid sequence: CSVGQNEKLFF. The genes are TRBV29-1 and TRBJ1-4, with D possibly TRBD1 on 6 matching bases. Germline V lookup: CDR1 SQVTM, CDR2 ANQGSEA. The CDR3 length is 11 residues. Deletions cut 6 bases from V and 5 bases from J, with 7 bases between.

Only one count was recorded for this clone. The rearrangement uses TRBV2 and TRBJ1-2; TRBD1 matches 7 bases. The CDR3 consists of 16 residues. Germline V gives CDR1 SNHLY, CDR2 FYNNEI. V gave up 10 bases and J gave up 2 bases; unmatched junction bases: 16. The CDR3 here is CATLREGAPTNYGYTF. CDR3 nucleotides: TGTGCCACCCTCCGAGAGGGGGCGCCGACAAACTATGGCTACACCTTC.

V gene TRBV27 combines with J gene TRBJ2-1; D unclear. Germline loops: CDR1 MNHEY, CDR2 SMNVEV (reference sequence). V was shortened by 1 base and J by 2 bases, with 15 bases between the two germline ends. The CDR3 is 17 residues long. The CDR3 coding sequence is TGTGCCAGCAGTTTATTGGGCAGCCGACTTACCTACAATGAGCAGTTCTTC. It codes for CASSLLGSRLTYNEQFF.